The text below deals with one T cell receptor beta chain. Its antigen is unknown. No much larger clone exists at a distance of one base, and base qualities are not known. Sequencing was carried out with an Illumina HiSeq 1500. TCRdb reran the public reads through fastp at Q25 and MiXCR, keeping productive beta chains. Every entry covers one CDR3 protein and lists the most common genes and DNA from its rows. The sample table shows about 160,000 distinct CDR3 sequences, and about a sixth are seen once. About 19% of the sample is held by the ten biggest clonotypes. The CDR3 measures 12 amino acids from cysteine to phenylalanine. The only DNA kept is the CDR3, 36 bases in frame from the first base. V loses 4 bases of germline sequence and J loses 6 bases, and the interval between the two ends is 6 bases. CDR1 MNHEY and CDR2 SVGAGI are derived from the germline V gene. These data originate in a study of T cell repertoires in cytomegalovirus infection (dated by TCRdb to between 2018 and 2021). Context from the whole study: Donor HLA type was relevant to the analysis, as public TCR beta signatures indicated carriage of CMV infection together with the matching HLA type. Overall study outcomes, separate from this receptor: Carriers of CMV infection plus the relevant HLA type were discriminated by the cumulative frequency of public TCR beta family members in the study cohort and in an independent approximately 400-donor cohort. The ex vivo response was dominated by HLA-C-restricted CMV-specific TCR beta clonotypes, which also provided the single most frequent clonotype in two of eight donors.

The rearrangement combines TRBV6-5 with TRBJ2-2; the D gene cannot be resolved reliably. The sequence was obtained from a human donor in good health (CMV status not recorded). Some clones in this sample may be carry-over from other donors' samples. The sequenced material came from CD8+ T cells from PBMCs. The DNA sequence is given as TGTGCCAGCAGTTTTAACCCCGGGGAGCTGTTTTTT. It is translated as CASSFNPGELFF.